The text below deals with one TCR beta chain. Allocation to cohorts depended on clinical history reported by the participants. The record originates from a study of blood T cell repertoires in COVID-19. About the research overall: Acute-phase and convalescent COVID-19 samples originated in the United States, Italy and Spain. T cells, B-cell-depleted T cells, or PBMCs provided the cDNA or gDNA that served as material.

CDR3 length: 15 residues. Germline values: CDR1 SGHRS, CDR2 YFSETQ. V lost 4 bases to trimming and J lost 0 bases; unmatched junction nucleotides: 6. TCRdb's copy holds only in-frame clones and misses some; the assay was immunoSEQ multiplex PCR. The profile shows some 430,000 clones, roughly 87% of them singletons. The source of this sequence is a man between 18 and 35 years old who had recovered from COVID-19. The sample taken for sequencing was PBMCs or T cells enriched from blood (not recorded which). The rearrangement joins TRBV5-1 to TRBJ2-7; the match to TRBD2 covers 8 bases. The CDR3 loop reads CASSPRGGSSYEQYF. The CDR3 coding sequence is TGCGCCAGCAGCCCCCGGGGGGGGAGCTCCTACGAGCAGTACTTC.